The table lists the clone carrying this TCR beta chain with a few counts. Its antigen is not known. This entry is derived from a study of CD8 T cells in ankylosing spondylitis. Study conclusions and caveats: A number of the motif variants had already been described in reactive arthritis synovial fluid and blood. There was reportedly significant enrichment of clones that were disease-linked in matched ankylosing spondylitis synovial fluid. What appeared characteristic of ankylosing spondylitis blood was a TCR beta motif of fewer than ten highly homologous variants.

Losses at the gene ends were 6 bases for V and 8 bases for J; bases not matched to a gene: 9. The CDR3 runs to 15 residues. CDR1 and CDR2 from the germline V gene are SGHTA and FQGNSA. Using quantitative 5'-RACE with molecular barcodes, the authors made TCR beta libraries. TCRdb fed the 5' RACE reads into MiXCR, producing one record per CDR3 protein. The sample yields hundreds of thousands of distinct CDR3 sequences, approximately 20% seen once. This receptor was taken from a male donor with ankylosing spondylitis. The specimen sequenced was blood, either unsorted or a sorted T cell fraction (not recorded which). The V call is TRBV7-2, the J call TRBJ2-1; 11 bases are a match to TRBD2. This CDR3 is CASSPSSGGYDEQFF. The CDR3 DNA is TGTGCCAGCAGTCCCTCTAGCGGGGGGTATGATGAGCAGTTCTTC.